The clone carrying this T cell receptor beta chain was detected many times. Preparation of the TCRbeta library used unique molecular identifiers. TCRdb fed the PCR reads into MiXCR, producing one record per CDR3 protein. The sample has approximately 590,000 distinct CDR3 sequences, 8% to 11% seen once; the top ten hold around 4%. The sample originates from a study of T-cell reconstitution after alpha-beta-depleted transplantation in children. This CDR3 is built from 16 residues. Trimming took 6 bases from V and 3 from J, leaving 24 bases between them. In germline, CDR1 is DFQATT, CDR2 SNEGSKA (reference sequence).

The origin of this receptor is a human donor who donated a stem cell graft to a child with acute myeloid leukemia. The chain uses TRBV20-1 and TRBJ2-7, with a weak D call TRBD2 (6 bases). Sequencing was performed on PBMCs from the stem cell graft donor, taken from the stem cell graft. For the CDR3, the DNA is TGCAGTGCCCCCTTCTCCGGAGGGAGGAGGGTCTACGAGCAGTACTTC. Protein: CSAPFSGGRRVYEQYF.